This T cell receptor (beta chain) was retrieved from a study of cytomegalovirus exposure and HLA in healthy donors. Study-level findings and limits: Earlier analysis looked at TCR beta V segments, and most were productive about 87% or about 30% of the time.

CDR1 and CDR2 from the germline V gene are SGHDT and YYEEEE. The CDR3 sequence is 14 residues long. Deletions cut 3 bases from V and 1 base from J, with 8 bases between. Vbeta (60) and Jbeta (13) primers were used in the PCR. This table comes from immunoSEQ multiplex PCR, and its TCRdb copy is limited to in-frame clones, with some not included. The sample lists approximately 160,000 clones, approximately 86% occurring once. As for this clone: The antigen remains undetermined.

The genes are TRBV5-6 and TRBJ1-5; maybe TRBD1 (5 bases). The clonotype originates from a male donor in good health and CMV-seronegative. Sequenced: PBMCs. CDR3 loop: CASSSDSSNQPQHF. The DNA of the CDR3 is TGTGCCAGCAGCTCAGACAGCAGCAATCAGCCCCAGCATTTT.